Presented here are 5 T cell receptor beta chains from one specimen sequenced in a study of T cell responses to AZD1222 COVID-19 vaccine (dated by TCRdb to the early 2020s). Library generation was performed with the immunoSEQ multiplex PCR assay. The table comes from immuneACCESS by way of TCRdb, which keeps in-frame sequences with V and J called. Part of the clones is missing from these tables; in studies checked, under half for an unresolved V gene and the rest for unknown reasons. In this sample the table shows about 88,000 clones, about 90% of which occur a single time. The top ten clones comprise roughly 5.2% of the sample. The time point label corresponds to: baseline before first vaccination. Sequencing used peripheral blood, obtained on day 0 of AZD1222 vaccination. Receptors were obtained from an adult in good health.

J is TRBJ1-5 and V is TRBV21-1. TRBV21-1 is termed a pseudogene. The CDR3 is made up of 18 amino acids. CDR3 amino acids: CASQPPPAGPQGGQPQHF. The DNA of the CDR3 is TGTGCCAGCCAGCCCCCCCCAGCGGGGCCGCAGGGGGGTCAGCCCCAGCATTTT.

The CDR3 sequence is CASPGRARVNEQFF. The CDR3 region has the DNA TGTGCCAGCCCGGGGAGGGCCCGGGTTAATGAGCAGTTCTTC. V gene TRBV7-9 combines with J gene TRBJ2-1; 7 nucleotides align to TRBD2. Trimming cost V 8 bases and J 7 bases; bases outside gene matches: 11. This CDR3 has 14 amino acids. Per the germline V gene, CDR1 is SEHNR and CDR2 is FQNEAQ (reference sequence).

The chain links TRBV12-3 or TRBV12-4 to TRBJ2-7, with D possibly matching TRBD2 (6 bases). This CDR3 comprises 13 residues. With 5 bases removed from V and 11 bases from J, the gap between germline ends came to 19 bases. The CDR3 nucleotides read TGTGCCAGCAGTACTTTAATGGAGGGCCAGGAGTACTTC. Protein product: CASSTLMEGQEYF.

This clone occurred once. The genes are TRBV28 and TRBJ1-1; D possibly corresponds to TRBD1 (6 bases). Deletions cut 1 base from V and 1 base from J, with 10 bases between. This CDR3 is built from 15 residues. Germline assignment: CDR1 MDHEN and CDR2 SYDVKM. CDR3 bases: TGTGCCAGCAGTTTATCGGGACACGCGAACACTGAAGCTTTCTTT. Its translation is CASSLSGHANTEAFF.

The chain uses TRBV30 and TRBJ1-3; TRBD1 is a possible D gene (6 bases). The CDR3 runs 13 residues. Germline V lookup: CDR1 GTSNPN, CDR2 SVGIG (reference sequence). Trimming took 7 bases from V and 4 from J, leaving 14 bases between them. CDR3: CASQWGPGNTIYF. The CDR3 DNA is TGTGCCTCCCAGTGGGGGCCGGGAAACACCATATATTTT.